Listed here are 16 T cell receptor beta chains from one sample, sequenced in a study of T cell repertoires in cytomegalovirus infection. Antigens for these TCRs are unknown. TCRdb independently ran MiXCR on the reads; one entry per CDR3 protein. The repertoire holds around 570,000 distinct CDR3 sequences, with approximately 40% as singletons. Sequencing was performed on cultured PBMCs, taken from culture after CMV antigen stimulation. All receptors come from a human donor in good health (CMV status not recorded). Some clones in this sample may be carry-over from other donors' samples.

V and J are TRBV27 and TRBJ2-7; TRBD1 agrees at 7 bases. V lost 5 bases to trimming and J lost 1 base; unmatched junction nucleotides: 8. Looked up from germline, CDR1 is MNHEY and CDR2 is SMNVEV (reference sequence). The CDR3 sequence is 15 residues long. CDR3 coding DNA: TGTGCCAGCAGTCCTCACAGGGGAAGATCCTACGAGCAGTACTTC. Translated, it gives CASSPHRGRSYEQYF.

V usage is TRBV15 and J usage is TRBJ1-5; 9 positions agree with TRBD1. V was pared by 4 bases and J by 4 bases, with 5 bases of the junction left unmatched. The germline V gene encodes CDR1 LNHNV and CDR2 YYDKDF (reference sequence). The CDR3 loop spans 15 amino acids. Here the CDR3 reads CATSTGTGPNQPQHF. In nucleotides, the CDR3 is TGTGCCACCAGCACTGGGACAGGGCCGAATCAGCCCCAGCATTTT.

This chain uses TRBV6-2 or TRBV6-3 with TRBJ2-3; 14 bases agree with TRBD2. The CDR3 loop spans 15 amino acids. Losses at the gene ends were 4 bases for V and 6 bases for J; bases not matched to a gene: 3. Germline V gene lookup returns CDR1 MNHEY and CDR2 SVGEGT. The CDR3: CASSSRTSGRDTQYF. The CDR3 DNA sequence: TGTGCCAGCAGTTCTCGGACTAGCGGGAGGGATACGCAGTATTTT.

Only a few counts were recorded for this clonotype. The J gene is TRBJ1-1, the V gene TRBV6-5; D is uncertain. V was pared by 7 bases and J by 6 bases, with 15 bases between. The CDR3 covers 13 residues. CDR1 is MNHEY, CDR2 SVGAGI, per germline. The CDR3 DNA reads TGTGCCAGCAACAGAGGGATGGACTCTGAAGCTTTCTTT. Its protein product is CASNRGMDSEAFF.

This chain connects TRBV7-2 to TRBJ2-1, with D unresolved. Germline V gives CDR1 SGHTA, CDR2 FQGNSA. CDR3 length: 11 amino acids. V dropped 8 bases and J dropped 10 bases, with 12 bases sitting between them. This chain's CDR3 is CASGSWPEQFF. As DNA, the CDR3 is TGTGCCAGCGGAAGTTGGCCCGAGCAGTTCTTC.

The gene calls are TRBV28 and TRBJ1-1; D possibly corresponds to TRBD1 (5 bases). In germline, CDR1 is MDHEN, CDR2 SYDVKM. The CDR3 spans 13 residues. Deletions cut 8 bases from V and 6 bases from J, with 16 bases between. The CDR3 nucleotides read TGTGCCAGCCGAAGGGACCGAGGCGCTGAAGCTTTCTTT. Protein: CASRRDRGAEAFF.

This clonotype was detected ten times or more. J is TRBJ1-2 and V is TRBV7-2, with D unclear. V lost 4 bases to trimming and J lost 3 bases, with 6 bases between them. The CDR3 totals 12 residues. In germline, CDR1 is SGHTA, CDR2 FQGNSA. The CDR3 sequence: CASSSGYYGYTF. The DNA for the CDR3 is TGTGCCAGCAGCTCCGGGTACTATGGCTACACCTTC.

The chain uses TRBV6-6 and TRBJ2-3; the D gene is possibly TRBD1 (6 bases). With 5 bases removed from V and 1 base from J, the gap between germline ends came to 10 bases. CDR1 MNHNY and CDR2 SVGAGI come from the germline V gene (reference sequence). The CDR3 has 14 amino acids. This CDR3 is CASSVRQGTDTQYF. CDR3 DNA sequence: TGTGCCAGCAGTGTGAGACAGGGCACAGATACGCAGTATTTT.

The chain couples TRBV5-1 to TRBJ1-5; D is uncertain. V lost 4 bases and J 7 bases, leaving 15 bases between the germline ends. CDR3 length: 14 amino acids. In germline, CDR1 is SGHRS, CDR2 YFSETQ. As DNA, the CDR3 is TGCGCCAGCAGCCCAAGCTCTAGGGCGCAGCCCCAGCATTTT. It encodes CASSPSSRAQPQHF.

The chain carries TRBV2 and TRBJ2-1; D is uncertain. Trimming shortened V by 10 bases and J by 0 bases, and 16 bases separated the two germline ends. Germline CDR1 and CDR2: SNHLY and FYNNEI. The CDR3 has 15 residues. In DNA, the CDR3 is TGTGCCATCGGAAACGTGGCCTACTCCTACAATGAGCAGTTCTTC. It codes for CAIGNVAYSYNEQFF.

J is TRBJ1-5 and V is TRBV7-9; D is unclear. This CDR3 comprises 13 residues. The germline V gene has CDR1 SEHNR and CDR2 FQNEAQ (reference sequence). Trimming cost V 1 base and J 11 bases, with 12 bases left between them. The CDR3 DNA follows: TGTGCCAGCAGCTTAGATTCCCGTAAGGCCCAGCATTTT. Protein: CASSLDSRKAQHF.

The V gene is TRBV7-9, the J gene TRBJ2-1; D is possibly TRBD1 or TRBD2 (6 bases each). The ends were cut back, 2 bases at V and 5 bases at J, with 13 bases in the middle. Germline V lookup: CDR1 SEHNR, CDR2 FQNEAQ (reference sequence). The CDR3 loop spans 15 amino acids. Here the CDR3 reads CASSLIGGPNNEQFF. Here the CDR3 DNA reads TGTGCCAGCAGCTTAATAGGGGGGCCTAACAATGAGCAGTTCTTC.

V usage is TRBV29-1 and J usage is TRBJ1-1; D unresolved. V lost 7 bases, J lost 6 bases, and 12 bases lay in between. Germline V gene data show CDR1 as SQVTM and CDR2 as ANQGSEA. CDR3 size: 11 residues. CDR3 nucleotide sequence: TGCAGCGGCTCTCATTTCGCTGAAGCTTTCTTT. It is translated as CSGSHFAEAFF.

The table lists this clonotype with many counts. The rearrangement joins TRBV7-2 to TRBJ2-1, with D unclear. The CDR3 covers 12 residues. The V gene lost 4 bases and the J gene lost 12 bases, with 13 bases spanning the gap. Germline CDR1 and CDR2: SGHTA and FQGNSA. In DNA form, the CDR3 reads TGTGCCAGCAGCTATATGGGAAGTGGGCAGTTCTTC. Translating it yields CASSYMGSGQFF.

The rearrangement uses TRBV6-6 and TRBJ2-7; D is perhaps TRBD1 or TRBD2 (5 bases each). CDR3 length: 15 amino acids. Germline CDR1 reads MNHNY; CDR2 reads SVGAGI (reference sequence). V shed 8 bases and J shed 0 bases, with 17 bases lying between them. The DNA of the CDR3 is TGTGCCAGCGGACAAGGGGACCCGAGCTCCTACGAGCAGTACTTC. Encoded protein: CASGQGDPSSYEQYF.

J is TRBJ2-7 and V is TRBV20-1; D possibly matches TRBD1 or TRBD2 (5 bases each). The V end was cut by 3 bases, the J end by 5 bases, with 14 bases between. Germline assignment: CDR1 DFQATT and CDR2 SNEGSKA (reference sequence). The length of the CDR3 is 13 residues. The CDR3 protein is CSASEGIDDEQYF. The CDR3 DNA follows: TGCAGTGCTAGTGAGGGGATTGACGACGAGCAGTACTTC.